Below are 26 T cell receptor beta chains sequenced from a single sample in a study of blood T cell repertoires in COVID-19. Only in-frame clones appear in the TCRdb table, and some are missing; sequencing was by immunoSEQ multiplex PCR. The data contain about 46,000 clones, 90% of them seen just once; the ten biggest clones take up 15% to 20%. The material sequenced was peripheral blood. The receptors here all came from a man in his 70s with active COVID-19.

The J gene is TRBJ2-2, the V gene TRBV12-3 or TRBV12-4, with D uncertain. The CDR3 totals 12 residues. The V end was cut by 8 bases, the J end by 2 bases, with 6 bases between. CDR3 amino acids: CASVTNTGELFF. For the CDR3, the DNA is TGTGCCAGCGTCACAAACACCGGGGAGCTGTTTTTT.

The CDR3 here is CASSQDSQGINSPLHF. The CDR3 DNA sequence: TGCGCCAGCAGCCAAGATAGCCAGGGGATCAATTCACCCCTCCACTTT. This chain links TRBV4-3 with TRBJ1-6; perhaps TRBD1 as D (6 bases). This CDR3 comprises 16 residues. The germline gives CDR1 LGHNA, CDR2 YSLEER. The germline V and J ends were trimmed by 0 bases and 7 bases, with 13 bases remaining between them.

This chain connects TRBV19 to TRBJ1-1; a possible D gene is TRBD1 (6 bases). Germline CDR1 reads LNHDA; CDR2 reads SQIVND (reference sequence). The CDR3 totals 15 residues. The germline V and J ends were trimmed by 4 bases and 7 bases, with 19 bases remaining between them. This CDR3 reads CASSRVGTGRDEAFF. The CDR3 DNA is TGTGCCAGTAGTAGGGTGGGAACAGGGAGGGATGAAGCTTTCTTT. Combining the CDR3 with reference TRBV19 and TRBJ1-1 gives the whole variable domain DGGITQSPKYLFRKEGQNVTLSCEQNLNHDAMYWYRQDPGQGLRLIYYSQIVNDFQKGDIAEGYSVSREKKESFPLTVTSAQKNPTAFYLCASSRVGTGRDEAFFGQGTRLTVV.

This chain links TRBV19 with TRBJ1-5; no definite D call. V shed 7 bases and J shed 9 bases, with 22 bases lying between them. This CDR3 comprises 15 residues. The germline V gene has CDR1 LNHDA and CDR2 SQIVND (reference sequence). The CDR3 DNA is TGTGCCAGTAAATCCTCCCCCGGGAATCTGGGGCCCCAGCATTTT. Protein sequence: CASKSSPGNLGPQHF. The full variable domain, completed using reference TRBV19 and TRBJ1-5, is DGGITQSPKYLFRKEGQNVTLSCEQNLNHDAMYWYRQDPGQGLRLIYYSQIVNDFQKGDIAEGYSVSREKKESFPLTVTSAQKNPTAFYLCASKSSPGNLGPQHFGDGTRLSIL.

The genes are TRBV23-1 and TRBJ2-2; 7 bases fit TRBD1. TRBV23-1 is given ORF status, its function remaining uncertain. CDR3 size: 18 residues. J was trimmed by 1 base and V by 3 bases; bases with no gene match: 11. For the CDR3, the DNA is TGCGCCAGCAGTCAGCCGAAAGGACAGGCGGTGAACACCGGGGAGCTGTTTTTT. It translates to CASSQPKGQAVNTGELFF.

This chain connects TRBV3-1 (or the pseudogene TRBV3-2) to TRBJ2-3, with D possibly being TRBD2 (5 bases). V lost 4 bases and J lost 14, with 16 bases in between. This CDR3 region has 12 residues. Per germline, CDR1 LGHDT and CDR2 YNNKEL (reference sequence). In DNA form, the CDR3 reads TGTGCCAGCAGCCTTAGACTCGGAGGAGTGTATTTT. Protein: CASSLRLGGVYF.

The V call is TRBV30, the J call TRBJ1-1; D not resolved. There are 12 residues in the CDR3. Deletions cut 1 base from V and 1 base from J, with 4 bases between. Germline V gene lookup returns CDR1 GTSNPN and CDR2 SVGIG (reference sequence). CDR3 sequence (DNA): TGTGCCTGGAGTGACGGGAACACTGAAGCTTTCTTT. Amino acids: CAWSDGNTEAFF.

This clone appeared a single time. V is TRBV6-5 and J is TRBJ2-7; 9 bases are shared with TRBD1. J was trimmed by 3 bases and V by 4 bases; bases with no gene match: 7. This CDR3 contains 15 residues. Germline lookup yields CDR1 MNHEY and CDR2 SVGAGI. The CDR3 DNA follows: TGTGCCAGCAGTTCTTATGACAGGGGGGACTACGAGCAGTACTTC. Encoded protein: CASSSYDRGDYEQYF.

The rearrangement joins TRBV7-7 to TRBJ2-3; tentative D call: TRBD2 (6 bases). Germline V gene sequence: CDR1 SSHAT, CDR2 FNYEAQ (reference sequence). Trimming stripped 1 base from V and 1 base from J, with 9 bases between. CDR3 length equals 15 residues. The CDR3 is CASSLGASGTDTQYF. CDR3 bases: TGTGCCAGCAGCTTAGGGGCTAGCGGCACAGATACGCAGTATTTT.

The rearrangement uses TRBV9 and TRBJ2-5; D may be TRBD1 (6 bases). Germline-derived CDR1 and CDR2 are SGDLS and YYNGEE. The V gene lost 3 bases and the J gene lost 2 bases, with 14 bases spanning the gap. This CDR3 has 15 residues. Written as DNA, the CDR3 is TGTGCCAGCAGCGCCTCAGGGGTGCGACAAGAGACCCAGTACTTC. Its translation: CASSASGVRQETQYF.

The chain couples TRBV7-2 to TRBJ1-2, with a possible D match to TRBD1 (6 bases). V was pared by 1 base and J by 4 bases, with 13 bases between. This CDR3 region has 15 residues. CDR1 SGHTA and CDR2 FQGNSA come from the germline V gene. CDR3: CASSLDSDRSYGYTF. For the CDR3, the DNA is TGTGCCAGCAGCTTAGATAGTGACAGGAGCTATGGCTACACCTTC.

Comments on this clone: Within the sample, other DNA sequences also encode this same CDR3. The chain links TRBV28 to TRBJ2-1, with 8 bases fitting TRBD1. Germline V lookup: CDR1 MDHEN, CDR2 SYDVKM. V lost 2 bases, J lost 6 bases, and 3 bases stayed unmatched. The CDR3 spans 14 residues. The CDR3 coding sequence is TGTGCCAGCAGTTTAGACAGGGGCCGCAATGAGCAGTTCTTC. This encodes CASSLDRGRNEQFF.

This rearrangement joins TRBV20-1 to TRBJ2-7, with D tentatively TRBD2 (5 bases). V was cut by 3 bases and J by 4 bases, with 7 bases left in between. This CDR3 comprises 11 residues. Germline loops: CDR1 DFQATT, CDR2 SNEGSKA (reference sequence). The DNA for the CDR3 is TGCAGTGCTAGGCGGGTGTACGAGCAGTACTTC. Encoded protein: CSARRVYEQYF.

This clone was seen a handful of times. This rearrangement joins TRBV4-2 to TRBJ1-1; 9 nucleotides match TRBD1. Germline assignment: CDR1 LGHNA and CDR2 YNFKEQ. V was pared by 2 bases and J by 10 bases, with 11 bases of the junction left unmatched. This CDR3 is built from 15 residues. CDR3 loop: CASSQNTGGVLRAFF. DNA for the CDR3: TGTGCCAGCAGCCAAAATACAGGGGGCGTGCTGCGAGCTTTCTTT.

V is TRBV5-6 and J is TRBJ1-3, with D uncertain. Looked up from germline, CDR1 is SGHDT and CDR2 is YYEEEE. CDR3 length: 14 residues. Between the trimmed V and J ends, which lost 0 bases and 4 bases, there was a span of 8 bases. The CDR3 bases are TGTGCCAGCAGCTTGGGCAGCGCAGGAAACACCATATATTTT. It is translated as CASSLGSAGNTIYF.

The chain carries TRBV29-1 and TRBJ2-7; a possible D gene is TRBD1 (5 bases). There are 12 residues in the CDR3. With 7 bases removed from V and 3 bases from J, the gap between germline ends came to 13 bases. Germline V gene data show CDR1 as SQVTM and CDR2 as ANQGSEA. CDR3 nucleotide sequence: TGCAGCGGCAAGACAGATTACTACGAGCAGTACTTC. Its protein product is CSGKTDYYEQYF.

This clone was observed a handful of times. The chain is built from TRBV5-6 and TRBJ1-5, with a tentative D call TRBD1 (6 bases). The ends were cut back, 4 bases at V and 6 bases at J, with 14 bases in the middle. CDR1 and CDR2 (germline): SGHDT, YYEEEE. The CDR3 contains 14 residues. The CDR3 protein is CASSNTGTRQPQHF. DNA of the CDR3: TGTGCCAGCAGCAACACAGGGACCCGTCAGCCCCAGCATTTT.

The chain joins TRBV6-2 or TRBV6-3 to TRBJ2-1; a weak D match, TRBD2 (6 bases). The CDR3 runs 16 residues. V shed 0 bases and J shed 12 bases, with 21 bases lying between them. The V gene's germline CDR1 is MNHEY and CDR2 SVGEGT. Written as DNA, the CDR3 is TGTGCCAGCAGTTACTCGATGGCGGGGCCTGGTTTGAGGCAGTTCTTC. This codes for CASSYSMAGPGLRQFF.

The J gene is TRBJ2-7, the V gene TRBV5-6; 11 bases line up with TRBD1. This CDR3 region has 14 residues. Germline V gene data show CDR1 as SGHDT and CDR2 as YYEEEE. The junction had 6 bases not matched to a gene; V was cut back by 5 bases and J by 5 bases. CDR3 amino acids: CASSYGQGAHEQYF. As DNA, the CDR3 is TGTGCCAGCAGTTATGGACAGGGGGCCCACGAGCAGTACTTC.

The genes are TRBV9 and TRBJ1-6; unclear D gene. This CDR3 is 14 amino acids long. Germline V gene lookup returns CDR1 SGDLS and CDR2 YYNGEE. Between the trimmed V and J ends, which lost 3 bases and 5 bases, there was a span of 9 bases. The CDR3 nucleotides are TGTGCCAGCAGCGCCGGGGTCCATAATTCACCCCTCCACTTT. Protein: CASSAGVHNSPLHF.

V gene TRBV4-1 combines with J gene TRBJ2-3; D not resolved. The CDR3 covers 16 residues. The V end lost 1 base, the J end lost 3 bases, and 14 bases lay between the germline ends. Germline assignment: CDR1 MGHRA and CDR2 YSYEKL. CDR3 sequence reads: CASSQGEHLGTDTQYF. CDR3 nucleotides: TGCGCCAGCAGCCAAGGAGAACACCTAGGAACAGATACGCAGTATTTT.

The sample holds a few counts of this clone. The rearrangement uses TRBV6-1 and TRBJ1-6; D possibly corresponds to TRBD1 (5 bases). The CDR3 is 16 amino acids. Per germline, CDR1 MNHNS and CDR2 SASEGT. V was trimmed by 4 bases and J by 4 bases, leaving 14 bases between them. The CDR3 sequence is CASSGPGRGYNSPLHF. The CDR3 DNA reads TGTGCCAGCAGTGGTCCGGGTAGGGGATATAATTCACCCCTCCACTTT.

This clone was seen more than once but under ten times. The chain combines TRBV6-6 with TRBJ1-2, with 12 bases fitting TRBD1. This CDR3 contains 13 residues. J gave up 8 bases and V 6 bases, and 4 bases lay outside the gene matches. CDR1 is MNHNY and CDR2 is SVGAGI in the germline V gene (reference sequence). The CDR3 reads CASSPGQGAGYTF. The CDR3 bases are TGTGCCAGCAGCCCGGGACAGGGGGCAGGCTACACCTTC.

The chain has TRBV3-1 (or the pseudogene TRBV3-2) and TRBJ1-2; maybe TRBD1 (5 bases). Germline CDR1 LGHDT, CDR2 YNNKEL (reference sequence). V lost 5 bases and J lost 8, with 18 bases in between. This CDR3 is built from 14 residues. CDR3 DNA: TGTGCCAGCAGCACGTGGACATCTTCGCCAGGCTACACCTTC. This gives the protein CASSTWTSSPGYTF.

The CDR3 nucleotides are TGTGCCAGTAGTTTAGCGGGATTCTCCTACAATGAGCAGTTCTTC. Translating gives CASSLAGFSYNEQFF. The chain combines TRBV19 with TRBJ2-1, with 8 bases that match TRBD2. The V and J ends lost 5 bases and 0 bases, in that order; junction bases with no gene match: 3. Per germline, CDR1 LNHDA and CDR2 SQIVND (reference sequence). CDR3 length: 15 amino acids.

This chain joins TRBV7-2 and TRBJ2-1; the D gene is possibly TRBD2 (7 bases). V was cut by 2 bases and J by 8 bases, with 19 bases left in between. CDR1 is SGHTA and CDR2 is FQGNSA in the germline V gene. The CDR3 is made up of 16 amino acids. CDR3 DNA: TGTGCCAGCAGCTTAATGGGCGGGGGCCTCTTGTATGAGCAGTTCTTC. As protein: CASSLMGGGLLYEQFF. The variable domain in full, completed from reference TRBV7-2 and TRBJ2-1, reads GAGVSQSPSNKVTEKGKDVELRCDPISGHTALYWYRQSLGQGLEFLIYFQGNSAPDKSGLPSDRFSAERTGGSVSTLTIQRTQQEDSAVYLCASSLMGGGLLYEQFFGPGTRLTVL.